The TCR beta chain described here comes from a study of cytomegalovirus exposure and HLA in healthy donors. Comment on this clone: The antigen remains unidentified.

V was trimmed by 1 base and J by 8 bases, leaving 11 bases between them. CDR1 and CDR2 from the germline V gene are MNHNS and SASEGT. CDR3 length: 13 amino acids. Study outcomes and limitations: An analysis that was carried out later associated approximately 17,000 TCR beta sequences with HLA alleles at 0.05 false discovery rate. Segments of the TCR beta V type were, in most cases, productive about 90% or about 30% of the time in an earlier analysis.

Use of 60 Vbeta and 13 Jbeta primers characterized the PCR. Libraries were prepared by immunoSEQ multiplex PCR; TCRdb keeps only in-frame clonotypes and omits some of them. Of about 120,000 clones listed, approximately 70% were seen once; the top ten hold roughly 0.92%. V usage is TRBV6-1 and J usage is TRBJ1-1; unclear D gene. The sample consisted of PBMCs. The TCR sequence derives from a woman aged 25 to 45 in good health and CMV-seronegative. In nucleotides, the CDR3 is TGTGCCAGCAGTGAAGTGTGGGAGCTCGAAGCTTTCTTT. It codes for CASSEVWELEAFF.